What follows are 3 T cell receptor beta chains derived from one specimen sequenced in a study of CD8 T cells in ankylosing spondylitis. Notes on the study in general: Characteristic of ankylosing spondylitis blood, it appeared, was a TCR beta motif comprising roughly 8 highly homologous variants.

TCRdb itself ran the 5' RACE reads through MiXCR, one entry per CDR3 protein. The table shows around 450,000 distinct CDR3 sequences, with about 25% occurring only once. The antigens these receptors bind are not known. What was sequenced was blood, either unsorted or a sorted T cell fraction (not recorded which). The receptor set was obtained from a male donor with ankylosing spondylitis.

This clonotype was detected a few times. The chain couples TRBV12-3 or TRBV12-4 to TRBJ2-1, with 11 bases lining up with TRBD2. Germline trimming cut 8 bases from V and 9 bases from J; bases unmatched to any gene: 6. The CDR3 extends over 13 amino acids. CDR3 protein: CASQLAGGVEQFF. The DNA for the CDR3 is TGTGCCAGCCAGCTAGCGGGAGGAGTTGAGCAGTTCTTC.

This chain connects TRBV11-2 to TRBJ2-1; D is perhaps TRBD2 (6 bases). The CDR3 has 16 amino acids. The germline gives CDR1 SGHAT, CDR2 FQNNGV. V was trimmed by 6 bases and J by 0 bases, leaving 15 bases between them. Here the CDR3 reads CASRPQAGGSYNEQFF. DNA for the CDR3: TGTGCCAGCAGACCCCAGGCCGGGGGCTCCTACAATGAGCAGTTCTTC. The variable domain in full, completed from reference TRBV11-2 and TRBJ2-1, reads EAGVAQSPRYKIIEKRQSVAFWCNPISGHATLYWYQQILGQGPKLLIQFQNNGVVDDSQLPKDRFSAERLKGVDSTLKIQPAKLEDSAVYLCASRPQAGGSYNEQFFGPGTRLTVL.

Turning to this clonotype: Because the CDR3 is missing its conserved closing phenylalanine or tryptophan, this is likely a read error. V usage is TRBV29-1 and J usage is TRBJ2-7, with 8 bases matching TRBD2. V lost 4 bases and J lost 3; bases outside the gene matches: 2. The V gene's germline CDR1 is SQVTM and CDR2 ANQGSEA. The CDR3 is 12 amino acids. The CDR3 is CSVGSGVYEQYL. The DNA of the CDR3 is TGCAGCGTTGGTAGCGGGGTCTACGAGCAGTACCTC.